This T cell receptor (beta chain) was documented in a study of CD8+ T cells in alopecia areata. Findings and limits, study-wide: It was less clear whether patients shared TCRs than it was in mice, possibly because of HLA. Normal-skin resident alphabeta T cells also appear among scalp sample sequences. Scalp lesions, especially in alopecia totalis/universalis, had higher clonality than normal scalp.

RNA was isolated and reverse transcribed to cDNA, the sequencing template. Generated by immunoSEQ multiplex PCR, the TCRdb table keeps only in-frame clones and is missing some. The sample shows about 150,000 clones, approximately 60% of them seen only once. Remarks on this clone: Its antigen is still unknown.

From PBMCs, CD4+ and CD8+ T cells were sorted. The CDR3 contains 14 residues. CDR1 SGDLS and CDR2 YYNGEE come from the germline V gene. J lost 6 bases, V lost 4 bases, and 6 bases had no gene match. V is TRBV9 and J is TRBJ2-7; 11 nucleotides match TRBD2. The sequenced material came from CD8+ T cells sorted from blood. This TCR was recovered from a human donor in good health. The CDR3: CASSPGTSGREQYF. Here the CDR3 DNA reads TGTGCCAGCAGCCCCGGGACTAGCGGTCGCGAGCAGTACTTC. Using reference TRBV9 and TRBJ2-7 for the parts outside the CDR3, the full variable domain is DSGVTQTPKHLITATGQRVTLRCSPRSGDLSVYWYQQSLDQGLQFLIQYYNGEERAKGNILERFSAQQFPDLHSELNLSSLELGDSALYFCASSPGTSGREQYFGPGTRLTVT.